Listed below are T cell receptor beta chains from one sample, sequenced in a study of blood T cell repertoires in COVID-19. The repertoire was sequenced with immunoSEQ multiplex PCR; TCRdb's copy has only in-frame clones and lacks some. Altogether under 110,000 clones are present, 85% being singletons, with the ten largest covering 1.5% to 2%. The sequenced material came from peripheral blood. These receptors were collected from a woman between 65 and 79 years old with active or convalescent COVID-19. Each CDR3 is given with its conserved first and last residue. D genes are given only for firm matches. Only part of the rows carry a size: once, few, many, or a class if the clone is expanded.

j_gene,d_gene,len,v_gene,abundance,CDR3aa,CDR3nt
TRBJ1-1,TRBD1,16,TRBV28,NA,CASSATGTGWDTEAFF,TGTGCCAGCAGTGCCACCGGGACAGGGTGGGACACTGAAGCTTTCTTT
TRBJ1-5,TRBD1,18,TRBV4-2,NA,CASSQDIKTGGPKEPQHF,TGTGCCAGCAGCCAAGATATCAAGACAGGGGGCCCTAAGGAGCCCCAGCATTTT
TRBJ2-7,NA,14,TRBV10-3,once,CAISPMTGGYEQYF,TGTGCCATCAGTCCCATGACAGGCGGCTACGAGCAGTACTTC
TRBJ2-4,NA,15,TRBV6-2/TRBV6-3,NA,CASSQLALAKNIQYF,TGTGCCAGCAGTCAACTAGCCTTAGCCAAAAACATTCAGTACTTC
TRBJ1-2,TRBD1,13,TRBV27,few,CASSRDRDYGYTF,TGTGCCAGCAGCCGGGACAGGGACTATGGCTACACCTTC
TRBJ1-5,NA,15,TRBV24-1,NA,CATSDGGEGNQPQHF,TGTGCCACCAGTGATGGAGGGGAGGGCAATCAGCCCCAGCATTTT
TRBJ2-7,TRBD1,15,TRBV7-2,NA,CASRSTGQGFYEQYF,TGTGCCAGCAGGTCAACGGGACAGGGATTCTACGAGCAGTACTTC
TRBJ2-3,TRBD1,14,TRBV28,once,CASSTRRGGDTQYF,TGTGCCAGCAGTACCCGGAGAGGGGGCGATACGCAGTATTTT
TRBJ1-4,TRBD1,14,TRBV9,NA,CASSGTGAGEKLFF,TGTGCCAGCAGCGGGACAGGGGCCGGCGAAAAACTGTTTTTT
TRBJ2-1,NA,16,TRBV3-1/TRBV3-2,NA,CASSQVEYWRRNEQFF,TGTGCCAGCAGCCAAGTCGAGTATTGGCGGCGTAATGAGCAGTTCTTC
TRBJ1-3,NA,13,TRBV10-3,NA,CAIRQDTGNTIYF,TGTGCCATCAGACAGGATACTGGAAACACCATATATTTT
TRBJ1-2,NA,13,TRBV6-5,NA,CASSPTGAYGYTF,TGTGCCAGCAGTCCGACAGGCGCCTATGGCTACACCTTC
TRBJ1-2,NA,13,TRBV24-1,NA,CATSDLSRDGYTF,TGTGCCACCAGTGATTTGTCCCGGGATGGCTACACCTTC
TRBJ2-7,TRBD1,14,TRBV19,NA,CASSPRDRSYEQYF,TGTGCCAGTAGTCCCCGGGACAGATCCTACGAGCAGTACTTC
TRBJ1-1,NA,12,TRBV12-3/TRBV12-4,NA,CASSPPGFEAFF,TGTGCCAGCAGCCCCCCAGGTTTTGAAGCTTTCTTT
TRBJ1-1,NA,15,TRBV28,NA,CASSSTSRSNTEAFF,TGTGCCAGCAGTTCGACTTCGCGGTCGAACACTGAAGCTTTCTTT
TRBJ2-3,TRBD2,12,TRBV10-1,NA,CASSEGLATQYF,TGCGCCAGCAGTGAGGGACTAGCCACGCAGTATTTT
TRBJ2-5,NA,12,TRBV15,NA,CATSRGQETQYF,TGTGCCACCTCGAGAGGTCAAGAGACCCAGTACTTC
TRBJ1-1,NA,14,TRBV7-8,NA,CASSLDQGYTEAFF,TGTGCCAGCAGCTTAGACCAGGGGTATACTGAAGCTTTCTTT
TRBJ1-2,NA,11,TRBV29-1,NA,CSVGGDYGYTF,TGCAGCGTTGGAGGAGACTATGGCTACACCTTC
TRBJ2-2,TRBD2,14,TRBV24-1,NA,CATHSGVNTGELFF,TGTGCCACCCATAGCGGGGTTAACACCGGGGAGCTGTTTTTT
TRBJ1-1,NA,15,TRBV3-1/TRBV3-2,NA,CASSQAGPGSAEAFF,TGTGCCAGCAGCCAAGCCGGCCCAGGTAGTGCTGAAGCTTTCTTT
TRBJ1-2,NA,18,TRBV30,NA,CAWSVQGTFKARGYGYTF,TGTGCCTGGAGTGTACAGGGCACCTTCAAGGCGAGGGGCTATGGCTACACCTTC
TRBJ1-5,NA,14,TRBV18,few,CASSPPGGNQPQHF,TGTGCCAGCTCACCGCCGGGTGGCAATCAGCCCCAGCATTTT
TRBJ1-5,TRBD1,15,TRBV18,NA,CASSRDSYSNQPQHF,TGTGCCAGCTCACGGGACAGCTATAGCAATCAGCCCCAGCATTTT
TRBJ1-5,TRBD1,14,TRBV2,once,CASSYQGAEQPQHF,TGTGCCAGCAGTTACCAGGGGGCTGAGCAGCCCCAGCATTTT
TRBJ1-3,NA,16,TRBV5-1,NA,CASSLTDSSSGNTIYF,TGCGCCAGCAGCTTAACGGACAGTAGCTCTGGAAACACCATATATTTT
TRBJ1-5,TRBD1,16,TRBV19,NA,CASVGTGGPSNQPQHF,TGTGCCAGTGTCGGGACAGGGGGACCAAGCAATCAGCCCCAGCATTTT
TRBJ2-7,NA,16,TRBV29-1,NA,CSVASGTDRSSYEQYF,TGCAGCGTCGCCAGCGGAACGGACAGAAGCTCCTACGAGCAGTACTTC
TRBJ2-1,NA,17,TRBV21-1,once,CASERSRTGGDYNEQFF,TGTGCCAGCGAACGGTCGAGAACGGGGGGGGACTACAATGAGCAGTTCTTC
TRBJ2-1,TRBD1,15,TRBV7-2,NA,CASSPDRGRVNEQFF,TGTGCCAGCAGCCCGGACAGGGGGCGTGTGAATGAGCAGTTCTTC
TRBJ2-7,TRBD1,20,TRBV2,NA,CASRSPGTGGLEAGYYEQYF,TGTGCCAGCAGGAGCCCCGGGACAGGGGGTTTAGAAGCGGGATACTACGAGCAGTACTTC
TRBJ2-3,TRBD2,16,TRBV5-1,NA,CASSPQLAGSSDTQYF,TGCGCCAGCTCTCCCCAATTAGCGGGTAGCTCAGATACGCAGTATTTT
TRBJ2-2,NA,12,TRBV6-5,NA,CASRQNTGELFF,TGTGCCAGCCGACAGAACACCGGGGAGCTGTTTTTT
TRBJ2-7,TRBD2,15,TRBV24-1,NA,CATSEAGGPEGEQYF,TGTGCCACCAGTGAAGCGGGAGGGCCGGAGGGTGAGCAGTACTTC
TRBJ2-3,NA,16,TRBV28,NA,CASSGPGADKLDTQYF,TGTGCCAGCAGTGGCCCAGGGGCGGATAAGTTAGATACGCAGTATTTT
TRBJ2-2,NA,17,TRBV9,NA,CASSARSFGANTGELFF,TGTGCCAGCAGCGCTCGGAGCTTCGGGGCGAACACCGGGGAGCTGTTTTTT
TRBJ2-3,TRBD2,16,TRBV7-3,NA,CASSYLPLAGTDTQYF,TGTGCCAGCAGCTATCTACCCCTAGCGGGTACAGATACGCAGTATTTT
TRBJ2-7,TRBD1,12,TRBV12-3/TRBV12-4,NA,CASGRDSYEQYF,TGTGCCAGCGGCCGGGACAGCTACGAGCAGTACTTC
TRBJ2-5,TRBD2,14,TRBV7-9,NA,CASSLLAAQETQYF,TGTGCCAGCAGCCTACTAGCGGCCCAAGAGACCCAGTACTTC
TRBJ2-7,TRBD1,15,TRBV28,NA,CASSLGSDRAYEQYF,TGTGCCAGCAGTTTAGGCTCGGACAGGGCCTACGAGCAGTACTTC
TRBJ2-7,TRBD1,15,TRBV28,NA,CASSRPGGATLGLYF,TGTGCCAGCAGTCGCCCAGGGGGCGCGACCCTGGGTCTGTACTTC
TRBJ2-7,TRBD1,15,TRBV9,NA,CASSVEWQGAGEQYF,TGTGCCAGCAGCGTAGAATGGCAGGGGGCCGGCGAGCAGTACTTC
TRBJ2-7,NA,15,TRBV11-2,NA,CASSLDSVGAYEQYF,TGTGCCAGCAGCTTAGATAGTGTCGGAGCCTACGAGCAGTACTTC
TRBJ1-2,TRBD1,13,TRBV5-1,NA,CASSQDRADGYTF,TGCGCCAGCAGCCAGGACAGGGCAGATGGCTACACCTTC
TRBJ1-1,TRBD1,14,TRBV3-1/TRBV3-2,once,CASGDRAMNTEAFF,TGTGCCAGTGGAGACAGGGCTATGAACACTGAAGCTTTCTTT
TRBJ2-1,TRBD1,14,TRBV29-1,NA,CSFRTGPVYNEQFF,TGCAGCTTCCGGACAGGGCCGGTCTACAATGAGCAGTTCTTC
TRBJ2-1,TRBD1,16,TRBV3-1/TRBV3-2,NA,CASSQVQGAFYNEQFF,TGTGCCAGCAGCCAAGTCCAGGGGGCTTTCTACAATGAGCAGTTCTTC
TRBJ1-5,TRBD1,14,TRBV10-3,NA,CAISAGQVDQPQHF,TGTGCCATCAGCGCAGGACAGGTAGATCAGCCCCAGCATTTT
TRBJ1-2,TRBD1,13,TRBV11-3,once,CARGDRAGYGYTF,TGTGCCAGAGGGGACAGGGCAGGCTATGGCTACACCTTC
TRBJ2-4,TRBD1,16,TRBV6-2/TRBV6-3,NA,CASSYRDRGSQNIQYF,TGTGCCAGCAGTTACCGGGACAGGGGATCACAAAACATTCAGTACTTC
TRBJ2-7,TRBD2,19,TRBV11-2,NA,CASSLGLGGIGTSGYEQYF,TGTGCCAGCAGCTTAGGCCTGGGTGGTATCGGGACTAGCGGGTACGAGCAGTACTTC
TRBJ2-7,TRBD1,14,TRBV6-2/TRBV6-3,NA,CASSSGQLSYEQYF,TGTGCCAGCAGTTCGGGACAGCTCTCCTACGAGCAGTACTTC
TRBJ1-5,NA,14,TRBV19,NA,CASSLAESYQPQHF,TGTGCCAGTAGTCTGGCGGAGTCCTATCAGCCCCAGCATTTT
TRBJ2-7,NA,15,TRBV11-2,NA,CASSLDSIPILEQYF,TGTGCCAGCAGCTTAGATAGTATTCCGATTTTGGAGCAGTACTTC
TRBJ1-2,NA,13,TRBV19,NA,CASSREGGYGYTF,TGTGCCAGTAGTCGGGAAGGGGGCTATGGCTACACCTTC
TRBJ2-7,TRBD1,15,TRBV19,few,CASKPAGQESYEQYF,TGTGCCAGTAAGCCTGCGGGACAGGAGTCCTACGAGCAGTACTTC
TRBJ2-5,NA,13,TRBV2,once,CATAGGAVETQYF,TGTGCCACCGCGGGCGGGGCCGTGGAGACCCAGTACTTC
TRBJ1-5,TRBD1,15,TRBV30,NA,CAWSVRTGSNQPQHF,TGTGCCTGGAGTGTGAGGACAGGGAGCAATCAGCCCCAGCATTTT
TRBJ2-6,NA,15,TRBV7-2,NA,CASSVTGRGANVLTF,TGTGCCAGCAGCGTAACAGGGCGCGGGGCCAACGTCCTGACTTTC